The clone carrying this TCR beta chain has more than one count but fewer than ten. Reverse transcribing all isolated RNA meant expressed TCRB transcripts were sequenced. Assay: immunoSEQ multiplex PCR; the TCRdb copy retains only in-frame clones and omits some. In the table there are 300,000 to 450,000 clones, roughly a fifth of which are singletons. This specimen belongs to a study of beta chain features in type 1 diabetes. V shed 0 bases, J shed 8 bases, and the junction held 6 bases outside the gene matches. CDR1 is MGHRA, CDR2 YSYEKL, per germline. The CDR3 runs to 15 residues. What was sequenced was naive CD4+ T cells from blood. This receptor was taken from a woman aged 18 to 35 in good health. The chain links TRBV4-1 to TRBJ1-4; 7 bases fit TRBD1. DNA of the CDR3: TGCGCCAGCAGCCAAGATGACAGGGATGAAGAAAAACTGTTTTTT. Encoded protein: CASSQDDRDEEKLFF.